Below, 17 T cell receptor beta chains from the same sample are listed, as sequenced in a study of naive and memory T cell subsets. Two oligonucleotides, mixed equimolar, formed the beta constant-region primer covering TRBC1 and TRBC2. TCRdb used MiXCR to reprocess the UMI-ligation and nested PCR reads, holding one entry per CDR3 protein. The sample consists of over 75,000 distinct CDR3 sequences, around 12% of them appearing once. The specimen sequenced was central memory CD4+ T cells from blood. The receptors come from a human donor in good health.

This clonotype showed up just a few times. DNA of the CDR3: TGCAGCGTTGTTCGTTACCAAAGCTCCTACGAGCAGTACTTC. It encodes CSVVRYQSSYEQYF. The chain recombines TRBV29-1 with TRBJ2-7; no firm D call. CDR1 SQVTM and CDR2 ANQGSEA come from the germline V gene. The CDR3 runs 14 residues. V was pared by 4 bases and J by 0 bases, with 13 bases between.

This clonotype was counted a single time. The V gene is TRBV18, the J gene TRBJ1-1; 12 nucleotides line up with TRBD1. V shed 4 bases and J 3 bases; nucleotides not matched to a gene: 6. The germline V gene has CDR1 KGHSH and CDR2 LQKENI. This CDR3 has 16 residues. CDR3 protein: CASSRGTGGMDTEAFF. The CDR3 nucleotides read TGTGCCAGCTCACGTGGGACAGGGGGCATGGACACTGAAGCTTTCTTT.

V gene TRBV5-5 combines with J gene TRBJ1-4; no clear D gene. CDR1 and CDR2 (germline): SGHKS, YYEKEE (reference sequence). The CDR3 is 14 amino acids. Trimming cost V 0 bases and J 8 bases, with 11 bases left between them. The CDR3 loop is CASSLGRDLEKLFF. The CDR3 bases are TGTGCCAGCAGCTTGGGGAGGGATCTCGAAAAACTGTTTTTT.

The chain employs TRBV29-1 and TRBJ1-4; 7 bases match TRBD1. This CDR3 has 14 amino acids. The germline CDR1 and CDR2 sequences are SQVTM and ANQGSEA. With 6 bases clipped from V and 5 bases from J, the junction kept 9 bases outside the gene matches. CDR3 DNA: TGCAGCGTACTGCCGGGACAGCAAAATGAAAAACTGTTTTTT. Amino acid sequence: CSVLPGQQNEKLFF.

This clonotype was recorded many times. This chain uses TRBV18 with TRBJ2-6, with TRBD1 matching over 8 bases. Trimming cost V 3 bases and J 2 bases; bases outside gene matches: 6. Germline CDR1 is KGHSH and CDR2 is LQKENI. The CDR3 totals 17 residues. The CDR3 DNA is TGTGCCAGCTCACCGCGACAGGGGAATGCTGGGGCCAACGTCCTGACTTTC. Protein product: CASSPRQGNAGANVLTF.

This clonotype was seen a handful of times. The rearrangement links TRBV20-1 to TRBJ2-7, with 7 bases matching TRBD1. The V gene's germline CDR1 is DFQATT and CDR2 SNEGSKA (reference sequence). V gave up 7 bases and J gave up 2 bases; unmatched junction bases: 5. There are 12 residues in the CDR3. The CDR3 coding sequence is TGCAGTGGGACAGGACAAACCTACGAGCAGTACTTC. This translates into CSGTGQTYEQYF.

This clonotype was counted between two and nine times. The chain combines TRBV7-9 with TRBJ2-3, with TRBD2 as a possible D gene (6 bases). V was pared by 0 bases and J by 2 bases, with 9 bases between. The CDR3 spans 15 residues. Germline values: CDR1 SEHNR, CDR2 FQNEAQ (reference sequence). CDR3 residues: CASSLAGGYTDTQYF. In DNA form, the CDR3 reads TGTGCCAGCAGCTTAGCGGGAGGATACACAGATACGCAGTATTTT.

The V and J genes are TRBV20-1 and TRBJ2-3; possibly TRBD1 or TRBD2 for D (5 bases each). Trimming removed 0 bases from V and 6 bases from J, with 16 bases in between. The CDR3 length is 15 residues. Germline V gene data show CDR1 as DFQATT and CDR2 as SNEGSKA (reference sequence). This chain's CDR3 is CSARDVGASSDTQYF. The DNA for the CDR3 is TGCAGTGCTAGAGATGTCGGGGCAAGCTCTGATACGCAGTATTTT.

This clonotype was counted between two and nine times. The chain uses TRBV4-2 and TRBJ2-2, with D possibly TRBD1 on 6 matching bases. V was cut by 1 base and J by 2 bases, with 8 bases left in between. This CDR3 region has 15 residues. Per germline, CDR1 LGHNA and CDR2 YNFKEQ. Here the CDR3 reads CASSQGGQNTGELFF. Here the CDR3 DNA reads TGTGCCAGCAGCCAAGGGGGGCAAAACACCGGGGAGCTGTTTTTT.

The rearrangement joins TRBV4-3 to TRBJ2-2; D perhaps matches TRBD2 (6 bases). CDR1 is LGHNA, CDR2 YSLEER, per germline. The CDR3 is made up of 16 amino acids. Trimming cost V 0 bases and J 6 bases, with 14 bases left between them. CDR3 amino acids: CASSQELLARSGELFF. CDR3 sequence (DNA): TGCGCCAGCAGCCAAGAGTTGCTAGCGCGCTCCGGGGAGCTGTTTTTT.

This clonotype has just a few counts. The J gene is TRBJ1-1, the V gene TRBV4-1; 7 nucleotides align to TRBD1. The CDR3 totals 14 residues. CDR1 and CDR2 (germline): MGHRA, YSYEKL. Trimming removed 2 bases from V and 3 bases from J; junction bases left unmatched: 3. The CDR3 region has the DNA TGCGCCAGCAGCCAAAAAGGGGGCTACACTGAAGCTTTCTTT. Translation gives CASSQKGGYTEAFF.

This clonotype was observed at least ten times. The rearrangement uses TRBV12-3 or TRBV12-4 and TRBJ2-7; 8 bases are a match to TRBD1. Trimming at V came to 0 bases and at J to 1 base, leaving 8 bases not matched to a gene. This CDR3 region has 17 residues. CDR3 in DNA: TGTGCCAGCAGTTTAGCCACCTCGGGACAGGATTCCTACGAGCAGTACTTC. Protein product: CASSLATSGQDSYEQYF.

This clonotype was observed a few times. The chain combines TRBV5-4 with TRBJ2-2; 9 positions agree with TRBD1. The germline V gene has CDR1 SGHNT and CDR2 YYREEE (reference sequence). With V trimmed by 4 bases and J by 7 bases, 8 bases remained unmatched. The CDR3 totals 15 residues. The CDR3 sequence: CASSDGTGSGGELFF. The CDR3 DNA follows: TGTGCCAGCAGCGACGGGACAGGGTCTGGCGGGGAGCTGTTTTTT.

This clonotype came up a few times. This sequence joins TRBV9 and TRBJ2-1; 9 bases fit TRBD2. V trimming: 4 bases; J trimming: 7 bases; junction bases outside the gene matches: 15. CDR3 size: 17 residues. The germline V gene encodes CDR1 SGDLS and CDR2 YYNGEE. CDR3 nucleotides: TGTGCCAGCAGCCAAGTCGGGGGCGGGAGGGTGCGGAATGAGCAGTTCTTC. It translates to CASSQVGGGRVRNEQFF.

The chain carries TRBV5-4 and TRBJ2-5; TRBD2 matches at 8 bases. Per the germline V gene, CDR1 is SGHNT and CDR2 is YYREEE (reference sequence). The junction had 7 bases not matched to a gene; V was cut back by 2 bases and J by 4 bases. This CDR3 spans 15 amino acids. Here the CDR3 reads CASSFWSGSGETQYF. CDR3 in DNA: TGTGCCAGCAGCTTCTGGAGCGGGAGCGGAGAGACCCAGTACTTC.

This clonotype appeared many times. This chain uses TRBV20-1 with TRBJ2-3; the match to TRBD2 covers 8 bases. This CDR3 comprises 14 residues. Germline loops: CDR1 DFQATT, CDR2 SNEGSKA (reference sequence). Germline trimming cut 6 bases from V and 2 bases from J; bases unmatched to any gene: 7. CDR3: CSAGREGLTDTQYF. Here the CDR3 DNA reads TGCAGTGCGGGTCGGGAGGGACTCACAGATACGCAGTATTTT.

This clonotype showed up just a few times. V gene TRBV20-1 combines with J gene TRBJ2-5; 9 nucleotides agree with TRBD1. This CDR3 has 13 amino acids. CDR1 and CDR2 from the germline V gene are DFQATT and SNEGSKA (reference sequence). The trim removed 6 bases at V and 7 bases at J, leaving 9 bases unmatched. The CDR3 nucleotides are TGCAGTGCACCGGACAGGGGTGGATGGACCCAGTACTTC. Its translation: CSAPDRGGWTQYF.